This T cell receptor (beta chain) was sequenced for a study of T cell clones after liver transplantation. The CDR3 is 15 residues long. Germline V gives CDR1 SGHRS, CDR2 YFSETQ. V lost 4 bases and J lost 7; bases outside the gene matches: 6. Profiled with immunoSEQ multiplex PCR; TCRdb holds only in-frame clones, not every one. This sample has around 71,000 clones, with about 80% found just once. The specimen comprised CD4+ T cells from blood, sampled 12 months after liver transplant. This sequence was found in a human patient who received a liver transplant. The graft donor may account for some of the T cells. J is TRBJ2-1 and V is TRBV5-1; TRBD2 agrees at 12 bases. The DNA for the CDR3 is TGCGCCAGCAGCCCTCGGACTAGCGGGATGAATGAGCAGTTCTTC. Amino acid sequence: CASSPRTSGMNEQFF.